This T cell receptor (beta chain) was observed in a study of CD8+ T cells in alopecia areata. Study-wide background: Patients took tofacitinib for 6 to 18 months, followed by 6 drug-free months.

T lymphocytes (CD4+ and CD8+) were sorted from PBMCs. CDR3 size: 16 residues. The germline CDR1 and CDR2 sequences are SEHNR and FQNEAQ (reference sequence). Trimming removed 5 bases from V and 0 bases from J; junction bases left unmatched: 8. Extracted RNA was reverse transcribed, and the resulting cDNA served as sequencing template. Libraries were prepared by immunoSEQ multiplex PCR; TCRdb keeps only in-frame clonotypes and omits some of them. The repertoire holds 110,000 to 150,000 clones, with about three fifths as singletons. Study observations and caveats: Higher clonality than in normal scalp was seen in lesional scalp, especially alopecia totalis/universalis.

With respect to this clone: The target antigen is unknown.

The rearrangement uses TRBV7-9 and TRBJ2-5, with TRBD1 matching 8 bases. This clonotype originated in a human donor with alopecia areata. The material sequenced was CD4+ T cells sorted from blood, taken at week 0. CDR3 in DNA: TGTGCCAGCAGCCCTGGGACAGGCCATTACCAAGAGACCCAGTACTTC. Translating gives CASSPGTGHYQETQYF. Full variable domain (missing parts from reference TRBV7-9 and TRBJ2-5): DTGVSQNPRHKITKRGQNVTFRCDPISEHNRLYWYRQTLGQGPEFLTYFQNEAQLEKSRLLSDRFSAERPKGSFSTLEIQRTEQGDSAMYLCASSPGTGHYQETQYFGPGTRLLVL.